The 14 T cell receptor beta chains below all came from one sample that was sequenced in a study of cytomegalovirus exposure and HLA in healthy donors. Clones were read by immunoSEQ multiplex PCR, and TCRdb kept only the in-frame ones, dropping some. The sample shows 100,000 or so clones, around 85% of them seen only once. Sequenced material: PBMCs. These receptors came from a man aged 18-30 years in good health and CMV-seropositive.

V gene TRBV6-5 combines with J gene TRBJ1-5, with 7 bases fitting TRBD1. The J segment lost 7 bases and the V segment lost 6 bases, leaving 9 bases of the junction unmatched. Germline V gene lookup returns CDR1 MNHEY and CDR2 SVGAGI. The CDR3 spans 14 residues. CDR3 nucleotides: TGTGCCAGCAGCCCTCGGGACAGTACCCAGCCCCAGCATTTT. The encoded protein is CASSPRDSTQPQHF.

In this sample, this clone turned up once. The gene calls are TRBV7-8 and TRBJ2-1, with D maybe TRBD1 (5 bases). V lost 5 bases and J lost 0, with 17 bases in between. The CDR3 runs to 17 residues. Germline V lookup: CDR1 SGHVS, CDR2 FQNEAQ. CDR3 residues: CASSHPVSGLSYNEQFF. The CDR3 bases are TGTGCCAGCAGCCATCCAGTTTCAGGGCTCTCCTACAATGAGCAGTTCTTC.

The chain is built from TRBV6-6 and TRBJ1-3; no clear D gene. Germline lookup yields CDR1 MNHNY and CDR2 SVGAGI (reference sequence). The CDR3 is 13 amino acids. Trimming cost V 7 bases and J 4 bases, with 11 bases left between them. Here the CDR3 reads CASIEGEGNTIYF. CDR3 nucleotide sequence: TGTGCCAGCATCGAGGGCGAAGGAAACACCATATATTTT.

The chain recombines TRBV6-5 with TRBJ1-5; 10 nucleotides agree with TRBD1. The V and J ends lost 4 bases and 2 bases, in that order; junction bases with no gene match: 2. Germline CDR1 and CDR2: MNHEY and SVGAGI. The CDR3 sequence is 15 residues long. For the CDR3, the DNA is TGTGCCAGCAGTTCCGGACAGGGGGGCAATCAGCCCCAGCATTTT. Translated, it gives CASSSGQGGNQPQHF.

The V call is TRBV11-3, the J call TRBJ1-3; TRBD1 is a possible D gene (6 bases). There are 15 residues in the CDR3. Between the trimmed V and J ends, which lost 5 bases and 0 bases, there was a span of 11 bases. Germline CDR1 is SGHNT and CDR2 is YENEEA. CDR3: CASSLGQYSGNTIYF. Here the CDR3 DNA reads TGTGCCAGCAGCCTTGGACAGTACTCTGGAAACACCATATATTTT.

This clone was counted a single time. The chain carries TRBV25-1 and TRBJ2-2; D uncertain. CDR1 and CDR2 from the germline V gene are MGHDK and SYGVNS. CDR3 size: 15 residues. V gave up 1 base and J gave up 4 bases, with 10 bases separating them. CDR3 amino acids: CASSEFVGTTGELFF. The DNA of the CDR3 is TGTGCCAGCAGTGAATTTGTCGGTACCACCGGGGAGCTGTTTTTT.

The V and J genes are TRBV6-1 and TRBJ2-4, with 9 bases matching TRBD1. The junction had 7 bases not matched to a gene; V was cut back by 3 bases and J by 1 base. The CDR3 is made up of 17 amino acids. Germline loops: CDR1 MNHNS, CDR2 SASEGT. CDR3 nucleotides: TGTGCCAGCAGTGATCCGGGACAGGGTCCGGCCAAAAACATTCAGTACTTC. It codes for CASSDPGQGPAKNIQYF.

The rearrangement joins TRBV7-2 to TRBJ1-1; no clear D gene. The ends were cut back, 1 base at V and 1 base at J, with 7 bases in the middle. The CDR3 is 14 amino acids. The germline V gene encodes CDR1 SGHTA and CDR2 FQGNSA. CDR3 sequence (DNA): TGTGCCAGCAGCTTAGGTCGAGCGAACACTGAAGCTTTCTTT. Translating it yields CASSLGRANTEAFF.

This chain joins TRBV19 and TRBJ1-5; D gene uncertain. The germline V and J ends were trimmed by 2 bases and 4 bases, with 3 bases remaining between them. Germline CDR1 and CDR2: LNHDA and SQIVND (reference sequence). The CDR3 contains 12 residues. The CDR3 reads CASSITNQPQHF. CDR3 DNA: TGTGCCAGTAGTATAACAAATCAGCCCCAGCATTTT.

The chain employs TRBV7-9 and TRBJ2-3; D remains unclear. In germline, CDR1 is SEHNR, CDR2 FQNEAQ (reference sequence). CDR3 length equals 13 residues. Trimming removed 5 bases at V and 14 bases at J, with 20 bases between. The CDR3 is CASSPASLVGGYF. CDR3 in DNA: TGTGCCAGCAGCCCAGCGTCTCTTGTGGGTGGGTATTTT.

The rearrangement uses TRBV28 and TRBJ2-6, with D maybe TRBD1 (5 bases). The germline V and J ends were trimmed by 6 bases and 4 bases, with 13 bases remaining between them. Germline CDR1 reads MDHEN; CDR2 reads SYDVKM. The CDR3 runs 15 residues. CDR3 region: CASSPGQAGANVLTF. Here the CDR3 DNA reads TGTGCCAGCAGCCCCGGACAAGCCGGGGCCAACGTCCTGACTTTC.

J is TRBJ2-5 and V is TRBV19; D is possibly TRBD2 (6 bases). The V end lost 5 bases, the J end lost 0 bases, and 7 bases lay between the germline ends. Germline loops: CDR1 LNHDA, CDR2 SQIVND (reference sequence). The CDR3 length is 13 residues. CDR3 in DNA: TGTGCCAGTAGTGGGACTTACCAAGAGACCCAGTACTTC. This translates into CASSGTYQETQYF.

The V gene is TRBV19, the J gene TRBJ2-1; D gene unclear. The germline gives CDR1 LNHDA, CDR2 SQIVND (reference sequence). CDR3 size: 15 residues. The germline V and J ends were trimmed by 4 bases and 0 bases, with 10 bases remaining between them. The DNA of the CDR3 is TGTGCCAGTAGTACGAGTCCAAGCTCCTACAATGAGCAGTTCTTC. This codes for CASSTSPSSYNEQFF.

V and J are TRBV9 and TRBJ2-7, with TRBD1 matching over 8 bases. CDR1 SGDLS and CDR2 YYNGEE come from the germline V gene. V shed 6 bases and J 0 bases; nucleotides not matched to a gene: 23. The CDR3 has 20 residues. CDR3 sequence: CASTVNHPRTRDRSSYEQYF. The CDR3 DNA follows: TGTGCCAGCACCGTTAATCATCCTAGAACACGGGACAGGAGCTCCTACGAGCAGTACTTC.